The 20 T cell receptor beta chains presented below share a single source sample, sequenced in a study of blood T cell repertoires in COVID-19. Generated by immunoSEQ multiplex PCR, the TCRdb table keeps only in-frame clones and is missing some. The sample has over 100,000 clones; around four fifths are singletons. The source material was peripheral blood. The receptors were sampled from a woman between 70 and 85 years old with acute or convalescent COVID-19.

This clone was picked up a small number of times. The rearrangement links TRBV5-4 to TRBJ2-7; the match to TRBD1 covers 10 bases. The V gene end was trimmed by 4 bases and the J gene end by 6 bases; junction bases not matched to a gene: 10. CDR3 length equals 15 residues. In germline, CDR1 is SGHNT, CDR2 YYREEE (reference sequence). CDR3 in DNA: TGTGCCAGCAGCCTCCGGGACAGGGGCTCCCGCGAGCAGTACTTC. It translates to CASSLRDRGSREQYF.

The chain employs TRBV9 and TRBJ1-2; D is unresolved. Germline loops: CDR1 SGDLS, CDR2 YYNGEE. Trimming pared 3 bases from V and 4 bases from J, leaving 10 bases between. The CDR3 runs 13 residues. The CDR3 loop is CASSGFNGYGYTF. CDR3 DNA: TGTGCCAGCAGCGGCTTTAACGGCTATGGCTACACCTTC.

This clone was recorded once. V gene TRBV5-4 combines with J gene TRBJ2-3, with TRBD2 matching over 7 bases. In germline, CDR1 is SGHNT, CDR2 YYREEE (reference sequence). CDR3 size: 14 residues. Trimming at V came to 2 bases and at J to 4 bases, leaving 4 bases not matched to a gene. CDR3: CASSFGRQADTQYF. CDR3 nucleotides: TGTGCCAGCAGCTTCGGGAGGCAGGCAGATACGCAGTATTTT.

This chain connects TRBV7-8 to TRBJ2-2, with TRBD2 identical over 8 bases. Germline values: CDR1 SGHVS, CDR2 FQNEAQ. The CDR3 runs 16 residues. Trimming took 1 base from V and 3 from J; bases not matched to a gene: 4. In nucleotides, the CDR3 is TGTGCCAGCAGCTTAGAAATCGGGGGGGACACCGGGGAGCTGTTTTTT. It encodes CASSLEIGGDTGELFF.

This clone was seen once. The CDR3 DNA follows: TGCGCCAGCAGTGTTAAGGGGGCAAACACTGAAGCTTTCTTT. This sequence encodes CASSVKGANTEAFF. This chain links TRBV10-2 with TRBJ1-1; 7 bases are shared with TRBD1. This CDR3 is built from 14 residues. The germline gives CDR1 WSHSY, CDR2 SAAADI. Trimming removed 4 bases from V and 2 bases from J; junction bases left unmatched: 4.

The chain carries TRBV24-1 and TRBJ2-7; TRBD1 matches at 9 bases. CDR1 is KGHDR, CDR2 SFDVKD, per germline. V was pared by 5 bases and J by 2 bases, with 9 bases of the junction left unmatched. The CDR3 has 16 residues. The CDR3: CATSALQTGGTYEQYF. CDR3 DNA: TGTGCCACCAGTGCCCTCCAGACAGGGGGTACCTACGAGCAGTACTTC.

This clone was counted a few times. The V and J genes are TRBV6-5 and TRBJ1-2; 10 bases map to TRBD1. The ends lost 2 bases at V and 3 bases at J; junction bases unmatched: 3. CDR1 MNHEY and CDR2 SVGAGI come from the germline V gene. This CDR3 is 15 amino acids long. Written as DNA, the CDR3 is TGTGCCAGCAGTTACGACAGGGGGCTGTACTATGGCTACACCTTC. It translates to CASSYDRGLYYGYTF.

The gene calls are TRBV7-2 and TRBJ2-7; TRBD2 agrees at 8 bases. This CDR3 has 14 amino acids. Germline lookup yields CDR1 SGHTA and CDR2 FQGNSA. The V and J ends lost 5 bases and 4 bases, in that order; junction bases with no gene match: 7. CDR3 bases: TGTGCCAGCAGCCCGCCCGGGACTAGTTACGAGCAGTACTTC. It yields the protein CASSPPGTSYEQYF.

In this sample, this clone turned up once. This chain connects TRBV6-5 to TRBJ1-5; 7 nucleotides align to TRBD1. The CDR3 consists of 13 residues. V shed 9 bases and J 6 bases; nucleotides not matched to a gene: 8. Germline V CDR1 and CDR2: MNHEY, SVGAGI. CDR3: CASTKGGGQPQHF. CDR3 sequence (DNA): TGTGCCAGTACCAAAGGGGGCGGTCAGCCCCAGCATTTT.

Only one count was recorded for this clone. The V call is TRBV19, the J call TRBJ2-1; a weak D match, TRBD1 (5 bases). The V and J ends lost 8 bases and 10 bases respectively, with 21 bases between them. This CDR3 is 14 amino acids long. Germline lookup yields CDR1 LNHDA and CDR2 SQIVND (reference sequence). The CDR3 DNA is TGTGCCAGTGCCCCGGGTCTCAATTCAGGGGAGCAGTTCTTC. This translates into CASAPGLNSGEQFF.

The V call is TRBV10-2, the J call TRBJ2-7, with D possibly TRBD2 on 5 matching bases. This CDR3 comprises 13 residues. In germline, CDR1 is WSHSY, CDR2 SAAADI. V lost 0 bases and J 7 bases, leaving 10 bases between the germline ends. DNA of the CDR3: TGCGCCAGCAGTGAGTCGACGGGGTGGGAGCAGTACTTC. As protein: CASSESTGWEQYF.

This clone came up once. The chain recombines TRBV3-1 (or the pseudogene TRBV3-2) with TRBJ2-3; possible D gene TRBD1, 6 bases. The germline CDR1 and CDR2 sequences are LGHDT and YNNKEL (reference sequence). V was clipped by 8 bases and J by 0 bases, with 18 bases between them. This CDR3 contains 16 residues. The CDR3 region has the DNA TGTGCCAGCGCTGAAATGGGGGCAGGAAGCACAGATACGCAGTATTTT. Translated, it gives CASAEMGAGSTDTQYF.

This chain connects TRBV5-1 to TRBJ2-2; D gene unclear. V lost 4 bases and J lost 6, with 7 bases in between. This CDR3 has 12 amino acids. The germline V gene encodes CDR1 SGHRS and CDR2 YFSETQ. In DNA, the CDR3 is TGCGCCAGCAGCCTACGGTCCGGGGAGCTGTTTTTT. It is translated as CASSLRSGELFF.

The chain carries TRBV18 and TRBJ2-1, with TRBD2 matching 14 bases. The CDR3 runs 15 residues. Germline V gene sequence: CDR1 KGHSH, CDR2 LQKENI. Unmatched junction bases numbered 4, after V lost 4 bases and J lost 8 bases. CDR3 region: CASSLGGLAGDEQFF. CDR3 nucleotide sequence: TGTGCCAGCTCACTGGGGGGACTAGCGGGAGATGAGCAGTTCTTC.

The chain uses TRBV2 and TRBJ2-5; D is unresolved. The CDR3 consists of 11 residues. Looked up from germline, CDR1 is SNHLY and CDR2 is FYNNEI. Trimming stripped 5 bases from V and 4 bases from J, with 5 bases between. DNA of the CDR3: TGTGCCAGCAGTCCCCTAGAGACCCAGTACTTC. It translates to CASSPLETQYF.

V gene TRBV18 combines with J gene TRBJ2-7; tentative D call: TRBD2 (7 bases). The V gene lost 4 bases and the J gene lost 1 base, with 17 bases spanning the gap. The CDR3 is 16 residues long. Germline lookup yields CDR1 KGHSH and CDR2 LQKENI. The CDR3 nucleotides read TGTGCCAGCTCACACTTCGAGGGAGGGGGTTCCTACGAGCAGTACTTC. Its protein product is CASSHFEGGGSYEQYF.

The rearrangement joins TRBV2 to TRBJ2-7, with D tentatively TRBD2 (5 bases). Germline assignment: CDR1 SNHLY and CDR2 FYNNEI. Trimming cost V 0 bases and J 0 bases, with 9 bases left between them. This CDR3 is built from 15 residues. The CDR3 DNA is TGTGCCAGCAGTGAAGCCCCGGGATCCTCCTACGAGCAGTACTTC. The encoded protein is CASSEAPGSSYEQYF.

CDR3 residues: CASRPGQNYGYTF. Here the CDR3 DNA reads TGTGCCAGTAGGCCGGGACAGAACTATGGCTACACCTTC. This chain uses TRBV19 with TRBJ1-2; TRBD1 agrees at 7 bases. The CDR3 runs 13 residues. V lost 6 bases, J lost 2 bases, and 3 bases stayed unmatched. Germline CDR1 is LNHDA and CDR2 is SQIVND (reference sequence).

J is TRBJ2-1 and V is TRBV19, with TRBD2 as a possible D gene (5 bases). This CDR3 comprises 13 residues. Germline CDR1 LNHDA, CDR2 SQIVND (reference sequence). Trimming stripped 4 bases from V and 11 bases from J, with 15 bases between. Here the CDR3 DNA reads TGTGCCAGTAGTACAGGACTGGTCGGAAAGCAGTTCTTC. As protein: CASSTGLVGKQFF.

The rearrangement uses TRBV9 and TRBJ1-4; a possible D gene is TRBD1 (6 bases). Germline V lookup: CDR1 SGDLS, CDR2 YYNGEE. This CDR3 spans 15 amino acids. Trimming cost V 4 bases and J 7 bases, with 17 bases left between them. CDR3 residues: CASSPREGVGEKLFF. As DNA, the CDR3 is TGTGCCAGCAGCCCCCGAGAGGGGGTCGGTGAAAAACTGTTTTTT. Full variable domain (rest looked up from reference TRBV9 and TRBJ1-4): DSGVTQTPKHLITATGQRVTLRCSPRSGDLSVYWYQQSLDQGLQFLIQYYNGEERAKGNILERFSAQQFPDLHSELNLSSLELGDSALYFCASSPREGVGEKLFFGSGTQLSVL.